These 12 T cell receptor beta chains share one sample of origin, sequenced in a study of blood T cell repertoires in COVID-19. Libraries were prepared by immunoSEQ multiplex PCR; TCRdb keeps only in-frame clonotypes and omits some of them. The data contain tens of thousands of clones, 70% to 85% of them singletons. The source material was peripheral blood. The origin of the receptors is a man aged 65 to 85 with acute or convalescent COVID-19.

The chain is built from TRBV2 and TRBJ2-1; possibly TRBD2 for D (6 bases). The germline V gene encodes CDR1 SNHLY and CDR2 FYNNEI. V lost 3 bases and J lost 8, with 23 bases in between. CDR3 size: 17 residues. The CDR3, as DNA: TGTGCCAGCAGTGAGACGAGGGACTCCCTGGCTGGGCATGAGCAGTTCTTC. Its protein is CASSETRDSLAGHEQFF.

Here the CDR3 DNA reads TGTGCCAGCAGACGACAGGGAGGAGATACGCAGTATTTT. Amino acid sequence: CASRRQGGDTQYF. The chain has TRBV12-3 or TRBV12-4 and TRBJ2-3; tentatively, D is TRBD1 (7 bases). The CDR3 has 13 residues. Trimming cost V 6 bases and J 5 bases, with 12 bases left between them.

This clone was seen a handful of times. In DNA, the CDR3 is TGTGCCATCACCTCTCAGATACAGTCTATGAACACTGAAGCTTTCTTT. This gives the protein CAITSQIQSMNTEAFF. The V gene is TRBV10-3, the J gene TRBJ1-1; D unresolved. Trimming took off 7 bases at V and 0 bases at J, with 18 bases between the two ends. Germline V gene lookup returns CDR1 ENHRY and CDR2 SYGVKD. This CDR3 spans 16 amino acids.

The V call is TRBV5-1, the J call TRBJ2-1; 10 positions match TRBD2. Trimming at V came to 1 base and at J to 7 bases, leaving 5 bases not matched to a gene. The CDR3 is 15 amino acids. Germline lookup yields CDR1 SGHRS and CDR2 YFSETQ. The CDR3: CASSLQLAGSNEQFF. For the CDR3, the DNA is TGCGCCAGCAGCTTGCAACTAGCGGGGTCAAATGAGCAGTTCTTC.

This chain uses TRBV7-2 with TRBJ2-1; 8 bases are a match to TRBD1. CDR3 length: 13 residues. Germline V CDR1 and CDR2: SGHTA, FQGNSA. The trim removed 4 bases at V and 9 bases at J, leaving 5 bases unmatched. CDR3 nucleotide sequence: TGTGCCAGCAGCTCGGACAGGGCCCTTGAGCAGTTCTTC. This codes for CASSSDRALEQFF.

The count of this clone is one. V is TRBV10-1 and J is TRBJ1-5, with 7 bases lining up with TRBD1. This CDR3 comprises 15 residues. Germline V CDR1 and CDR2: WNHNN, SYGVQD (reference sequence). Germline trimming cut 10 bases from V and 3 bases from J; bases unmatched to any gene: 12. CDR3: CATTTGVRHNQPQHF. CDR3 bases: TGCGCCACAACTACAGGGGTGCGACACAATCAGCCCCAGCATTTT.

Comment on this clone: The same CDR3 arises from other DNA sequences in this sample as well. The chain employs TRBV12-3 or TRBV12-4 and TRBJ1-1, with D possibly TRBD1 on 5 matching bases. The CDR3 consists of 13 residues. V lost 2 bases to trimming and J lost 4 bases, with 8 bases between them. The CDR3 nucleotides are TGTGCCAGCAGTTTACGGGGGGGCACTGAAGCTTTCTTT. Residues: CASSLRGGTEAFF.

V is TRBV6-5 and J is TRBJ1-1; perhaps TRBD1 as D (6 bases). Germline CDR1 is MNHEY and CDR2 is SVGAGI. The CDR3 has 16 amino acids. V lost 2 bases and J 4 bases, leaving 17 bases between the germline ends. This CDR3 reads CASSYGGGPSGTEAFF. The CDR3 coding sequence is TGTGCCAGCAGTTACGGGGGGGGCCCGTCGGGCACTGAAGCTTTCTTT.

This clone occurred a few times. The chain uses TRBV30 and TRBJ1-1; the D is unclear. Germline V gene lookup returns CDR1 GTSNPN and CDR2 SVGIG (reference sequence). There are 12 residues in the CDR3. V dropped 2 bases and J dropped 0 bases, with 4 bases sitting between them. The CDR3 here is CAWSSLNTEAFF. The CDR3 bases are TGTGCCTGGAGTAGCCTGAACACTGAAGCTTTCTTT.

The chain is built from TRBV5-5 and TRBJ1-3, with 7 bases fitting TRBD1. Germline V gene sequence: CDR1 SGHKS, CDR2 YYEKEE (reference sequence). The CDR3 has 16 residues. With 3 bases clipped from V and 0 bases from J, the junction kept 6 bases outside the gene matches. The chain's CDR3 is CASSWAQGDSGNTIYF. For the CDR3, the DNA is TGTGCCAGCAGCTGGGCCCAGGGGGACTCTGGAAACACCATATATTTT.

V is TRBV2 and J is TRBJ2-2; weak D call: TRBD2 (6 bases). The CDR3 runs to 15 residues. The germline V gene has CDR1 SNHLY and CDR2 FYNNEI. Trimming stripped 6 bases from V and 1 base from J, with 12 bases between. This CDR3 is CASRGGLGNTGELFF. Here the CDR3 DNA reads TGTGCCAGCAGGGGGGGACTGGGGAACACCGGGGAGCTGTTTTTT.

The J gene is TRBJ1-2, the V gene TRBV27; D is unclear. The V gene's germline CDR1 is MNHEY and CDR2 SMNVEV (reference sequence). The CDR3 has 13 amino acids. Trimming cost V 3 bases and J 4 bases, with 9 bases left between them. The CDR3: CASSFRGTYGYTF. The CDR3 DNA reads as TGTGCCAGCAGTTTCCGGGGTACCTATGGCTACACCTTC.